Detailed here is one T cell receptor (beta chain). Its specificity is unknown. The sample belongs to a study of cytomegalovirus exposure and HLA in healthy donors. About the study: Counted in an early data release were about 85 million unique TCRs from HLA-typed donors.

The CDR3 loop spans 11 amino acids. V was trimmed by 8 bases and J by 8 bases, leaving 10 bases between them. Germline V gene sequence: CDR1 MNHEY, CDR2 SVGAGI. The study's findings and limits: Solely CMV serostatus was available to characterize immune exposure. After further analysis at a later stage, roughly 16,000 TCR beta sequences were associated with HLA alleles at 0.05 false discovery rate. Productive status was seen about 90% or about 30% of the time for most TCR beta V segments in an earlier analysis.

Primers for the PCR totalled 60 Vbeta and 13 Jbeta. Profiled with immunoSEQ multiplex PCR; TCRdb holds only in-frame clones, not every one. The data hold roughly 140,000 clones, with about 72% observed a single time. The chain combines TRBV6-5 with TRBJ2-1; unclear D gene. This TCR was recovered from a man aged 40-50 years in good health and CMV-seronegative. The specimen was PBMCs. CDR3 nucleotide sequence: TGTGCCAGCCAATCTACGGATGAGCAGTTCTTC. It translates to CASQSTDEQFF.